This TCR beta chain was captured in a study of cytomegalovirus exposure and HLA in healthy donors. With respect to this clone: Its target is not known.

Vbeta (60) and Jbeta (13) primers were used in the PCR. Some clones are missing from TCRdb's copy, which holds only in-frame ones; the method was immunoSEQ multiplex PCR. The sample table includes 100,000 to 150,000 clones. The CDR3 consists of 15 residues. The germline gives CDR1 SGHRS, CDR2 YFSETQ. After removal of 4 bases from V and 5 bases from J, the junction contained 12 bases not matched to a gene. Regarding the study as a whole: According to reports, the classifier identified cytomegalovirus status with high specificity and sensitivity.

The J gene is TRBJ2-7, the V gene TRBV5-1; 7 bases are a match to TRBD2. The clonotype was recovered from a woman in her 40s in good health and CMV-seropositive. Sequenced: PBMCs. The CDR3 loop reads CASSTSRGGPDEQYF. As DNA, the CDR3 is TGCGCCAGCAGCACCTCGCGGGGAGGGCCGGACGAGCAGTACTTC. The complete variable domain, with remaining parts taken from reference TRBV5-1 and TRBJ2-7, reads KAGVTQTPRYLIKTRGQQVTLSCSPISGHRSVSWYQQTPGQGLQFLFEYFSETQRNKGNFPGRFSGRQFSNSRSEMNVSTLELGDSALYLCASSTSRGGPDEQYFGPGTRLTVT.